Following are 21 T cell receptor beta chains from one sample sequenced in a study of cytomegalovirus exposure and HLA in healthy donors. The PCR made use of 60 Vbeta and 13 Jbeta primers. The method was immunoSEQ multiplex PCR; TCRdb's version includes in-frame clones alone and lacks a portion of them. Of some 130,000 clones listed, 70% to 80% are singletons. What was sequenced was PBMCs. The receptors derive from a woman between 50 and 59 years old in good health and CMV-seropositive.

The rearrangement links TRBV21-1 to TRBJ1-5; TRBD1, the table's D call, was not compared with the DNA. TRBV21-1 is a pseudogene. CDR3 length: 15 residues. The chain's CDR3 is CASSKRDRSSQPQHF. The CDR3 DNA reads as TGTGCCAGCAGCAAGCGGGACAGATCTAGCCAGCCCCAGCATTTT.

The chain is built from TRBV5-1 and TRBJ2-2; 10 bases are a match to TRBD1. V trimming: 4 bases; J trimming: 6 bases; junction bases outside the gene matches: 6. Germline V gene lookup returns CDR1 SGHRS and CDR2 YFSETQ. There are 15 residues in the CDR3. As DNA, the CDR3 is TGCGCCAGCAGCCCTGGGACAGGGGTGGCCGGGGAGCTGTTTTTT. Translating it yields CASSPGTGVAGELFF.

This chain joins TRBV4-2 and TRBJ1-3; D remains ambiguous. The V end was cut by 1 base, the J end by 5 bases, with 12 bases between. CDR1 LGHNA and CDR2 YNFKEQ come from the germline V gene. The CDR3 extends over 15 amino acids. DNA of the CDR3: TGTGCCAGCAGCCAAGGTGGAGACGATAGAAACACCATATATTTT. This encodes CASSQGGDDRNTIYF.

This chain links TRBV5-1 with TRBJ1-3; perhaps TRBD1 as D (5 bases). The CDR3 totals 16 residues. Trimming pared 0 bases from V and 2 bases from J, leaving 12 bases between. Germline CDR1 reads SGHRS; CDR2 reads YFSETQ. DNA of the CDR3: TGCGCCAGCAGCTTGGGGGGGGTCCGAACTGGAAACACCATATATTTT. Amino acids: CASSLGGVRTGNTIYF.

V gene TRBV4-1 combines with J gene TRBJ2-7, with a weak D call TRBD1 (6 bases). V was pared by 0 bases and J by 10 bases, with 13 bases between. Per the germline V gene, CDR1 is MGHRA and CDR2 is YSYEKL. The CDR3 is 13 amino acids. Here the CDR3 reads CASSQDLNRAQYF. Here the CDR3 DNA reads TGCGCCAGCAGCCAAGATTTGAACAGGGCACAGTACTTC.

This clone was recorded many times. This chain links TRBV5-4 with TRBJ2-7; a possible D gene is TRBD1 (5 bases). Looked up from germline, CDR1 is SGHNT and CDR2 is YYREEE (reference sequence). The V gene lost 1 base and the J gene lost 0 bases, with 11 bases spanning the gap. CDR3 length equals 15 residues. The CDR3 sequence: CASSLRRASSYEQYF. CDR3 nucleotide sequence: TGTGCCAGCAGCTTGCGCAGGGCCTCCTCCTACGAGCAGTACTTC. Using reference TRBV5-4 and TRBJ2-7 for the parts outside the CDR3, the full variable domain is ETGVTQSPTHLIKTRGQQVTLRCSSQSGHNTVSWYQQALGQGPQFIFQYYREEENGRGNFPPRFSGLQFPNYSSELNVNALELDDSALYLCASSLRRASSYEQYFGPGTRLTVT.

V gene TRBV7-9 combines with J gene TRBJ2-7; no clear D gene. The germline gives CDR1 SEHNR, CDR2 FQNEAQ (reference sequence). There are 14 residues in the CDR3. Trimming cost V 1 base and J 1 base, with 8 bases left between them. CDR3 loop: CASSLGDWSYEQYF. The CDR3 nucleotides read TGTGCCAGCAGCTTAGGAGACTGGTCCTACGAGCAGTACTTC. The full variable domain, completed using reference TRBV7-9 and TRBJ2-7, is DTGVSQNPRHKITKRGQNVTFRCDPISEHNRLYWYRQTLGQGPEFLTYFQNEAQLEKSRLLSDRFSAERPKGSFSTLEIQRTEQGDSAMYLCASSLGDWSYEQYFGPGTRLTVT.

This chain uses TRBV7-2 with TRBJ1-5; D remains ambiguous. Germline V gene data show CDR1 as SGHTA and CDR2 as FQGNSA. The CDR3 loop spans 12 amino acids. V lost 8 bases, J lost 4 bases, and 9 bases lay in between. The CDR3 nucleotides read TGTGCCAGCGGCGACATAAATCAGCCCCAGCATTTT. It yields the protein CASGDINQPQHF. The full variable domain, in which reference TRBV7-2 and TRBJ1-5 provide the parts outside the CDR3, is GAGVSQSPSNKVTEKGKDVELRCDPISGHTALYWYRQSLGQGLEFLIYFQGNSAPDKSGLPSDRFSAERTGGSVSTLTIQRTQQEDSAVYLCASGDINQPQHFGDGTRLSIL.

This clone appeared a few times. The rearrangement joins TRBV5-5 to TRBJ2-7, with 7 bases aligning to TRBD1. The CDR3 covers 12 residues. The germline V gene encodes CDR1 SGHKS and CDR2 YYEKEE (reference sequence). V lost 4 bases to trimming and J lost 5 bases; unmatched junction nucleotides: 3. The CDR3 DNA reads as TGTGCCAGCAGCCCACAGGGGCACGAGCAGTACTTC. Translation: CASSPQGHEQYF. The full variable domain, completed using reference TRBV5-5 and TRBJ2-7, is DAGVTQSPTHLIKTRGQQVTLRCSPISGHKSVSWYQQVLGQGPQFIFQYYEKEERGRGNFPDRFSARQFPNYSSELNVNALLLGDSALYLCASSPQGHEQYFGPGTRLTVT.

The chain joins TRBV29-1 to TRBJ2-2, with TRBD1 matching 7 bases. The CDR3 has 12 amino acids. After removal of 4 bases from V and 6 bases from J, the junction contained 2 bases not matched to a gene. Germline values: CDR1 SQVTM, CDR2 ANQGSEA. CDR3 nucleotide sequence: TGCAGCGTTGGGCAGGGGGCCGGGGAGCTGTTTTTT. Protein sequence: CSVGQGAGELFF.

The V and J genes are TRBV7-9 and TRBJ2-7; 7 bases are a match to TRBD1. With 5 bases clipped from V and 3 bases from J, the junction kept 10 bases outside the gene matches. Germline CDR1 reads SEHNR; CDR2 reads FQNEAQ (reference sequence). This CDR3 contains 15 residues. The CDR3, as DNA: TGTGCCAGCAGCCCCTCCCCCCGGGACAGCTACGAGCAGTACTTC. Translated: CASSPSPRDSYEQYF.

V gene TRBV9 combines with J gene TRBJ1-4; D possibly corresponds to TRBD1 (5 bases). The CDR3 loop spans 15 amino acids. Deletions cut 3 bases from V and 7 bases from J, with 16 bases between. Germline V gene sequence: CDR1 SGDLS, CDR2 YYNGEE. CDR3 sequence: CASSAVRDGAEKLFF. CDR3 in DNA: TGTGCCAGCAGCGCCGTCAGGGATGGGGCTGAAAAACTGTTTTTT.

The V call is TRBV10-2, the J call TRBJ1-6; TRBD1 aligns across 8 bases. CDR3 length: 13 amino acids. Germline loops: CDR1 WSHSY, CDR2 SAAADI. V dropped 4 bases and J dropped 14; count of bases not matched to a gene: 7. The CDR3 sequence: CASSGSGQGSLHF. Written as DNA, the CDR3 is TGCGCCAGCAGTGGGAGTGGACAGGGATCCCTCCACTTT.

The rearrangement joins TRBV9 to TRBJ1-5; D is undetermined. V gave up 4 bases and J gave up 6 bases, with 14 bases separating them. This CDR3 has 14 residues. CDR1 SGDLS and CDR2 YYNGEE come from the germline V gene. CDR3 amino acids: CASSPLGRGQPQHF. Here the CDR3 DNA reads TGTGCCAGCAGCCCTCTAGGGAGAGGTCAGCCCCAGCATTTT. Full variable domain (remainder filled in from reference TRBV9 and TRBJ1-5): DSGVTQTPKHLITATGQRVTLRCSPRSGDLSVYWYQQSLDQGLQFLIQYYNGEERAKGNILERFSAQQFPDLHSELNLSSLELGDSALYFCASSPLGRGQPQHFGDGTRLSIL.

V gene TRBV5-4 combines with J gene TRBJ2-1; TRBD1 is a possible D gene (5 bases). Germline CDR1 and CDR2: SGHNT and YYREEE (reference sequence). The CDR3 has 16 residues. The V gene lost 2 bases and the J gene lost 0 bases, with 12 bases spanning the gap. This CDR3 reads CASSFQQASSYNEQFF. The CDR3 coding sequence is TGTGCCAGCAGCTTCCAACAGGCGAGCTCCTACAATGAGCAGTTCTTC.

A note on this clone: Compared with germline, one end of the junction differs, possibly owing to a read error. V gene TRBV5-1 combines with J gene TRBJ2-7, with D hard to call. The CDR3 runs to 12 residues. From germline, CDR1 is SGHRS and CDR2 YFSETQ. CDR3 residues: CASSPPSHEQYF. CDR3 in DNA: TGCGCCAGCAGCCCCCCCTCCCACGAGCAGTACTTC.

The V call is TRBV19, the J call TRBJ1-5; TRBD1 agrees at 9 bases. Germline trimming cut 7 bases from V and 6 bases from J; bases unmatched to any gene: 7. CDR3 length equals 14 residues. Germline V lookup: CDR1 LNHDA, CDR2 SQIVND (reference sequence). The CDR3 here is CASTNRGRSQPQHF. The CDR3 bases are TGTGCCAGTACAAACAGGGGGCGATCTCAGCCCCAGCATTTT.

This CDR3 reads CASSLNLAGAPYEQYF. CDR3 bases: TGCGCCAGCAGCTTGAATTTAGCGGGTGCCCCCTACGAGCAGTACTTC. This chain connects TRBV5-1 to TRBJ2-7, with TRBD2 matching 7 bases. This CDR3 region has 16 residues. Trimming at V came to 1 base and at J to 2 bases, leaving 9 bases not matched to a gene. From germline, CDR1 is SGHRS and CDR2 YFSETQ.

This clone was detected once. The V gene is TRBV7-9, the J gene TRBJ1-3; D remains ambiguous. Germline V gene data show CDR1 as SEHNR and CDR2 as FQNEAQ (reference sequence). The CDR3 is made up of 13 amino acids. The V end lost 4 bases, the J end lost 2 bases, and 6 bases lay between the germline ends. The CDR3 sequence: CASSSGTGNTIYF. CDR3 in DNA: TGTGCCAGCAGCTCGGGAACTGGAAACACCATATATTTT. Full variable domain (rest looked up from reference TRBV7-9 and TRBJ1-3): DTGVSQNPRHKITKRGQNVTFRCDPISEHNRLYWYRQTLGQGPEFLTYFQNEAQLEKSRLLSDRFSAERPKGSFSTLEIQRTEQGDSAMYLCASSSGTGNTIYFGEGSWLTVV.

This sequence joins TRBV9 and TRBJ2-7; 9 bases are a match to TRBD1. Germline CDR1 and CDR2: SGDLS and YYNGEE. V lost 2 bases to trimming and J lost 0 bases; unmatched junction nucleotides: 6. The CDR3 loop spans 16 amino acids. The CDR3 DNA is TGTGCCAGCAGCGTGACAGGGGGAAGTGGCTCCTACGAGCAGTACTTC. Its translation: CASSVTGGSGSYEQYF.

This clone was seen once. The J gene is TRBJ2-2, the V gene TRBV7-9; TRBD1 aligns across 8 bases. Germline V gives CDR1 SEHNR, CDR2 FQNEAQ (reference sequence). The CDR3 spans 15 residues. The J segment lost 1 base and the V segment lost 3 bases, leaving 1 base of the junction unmatched. Written as DNA, the CDR3 is TGTGCCAGCAGCTTGGGGACAGGGAACACCGGGGAGCTGTTTTTT. Translation gives CASSLGTGNTGELFF.